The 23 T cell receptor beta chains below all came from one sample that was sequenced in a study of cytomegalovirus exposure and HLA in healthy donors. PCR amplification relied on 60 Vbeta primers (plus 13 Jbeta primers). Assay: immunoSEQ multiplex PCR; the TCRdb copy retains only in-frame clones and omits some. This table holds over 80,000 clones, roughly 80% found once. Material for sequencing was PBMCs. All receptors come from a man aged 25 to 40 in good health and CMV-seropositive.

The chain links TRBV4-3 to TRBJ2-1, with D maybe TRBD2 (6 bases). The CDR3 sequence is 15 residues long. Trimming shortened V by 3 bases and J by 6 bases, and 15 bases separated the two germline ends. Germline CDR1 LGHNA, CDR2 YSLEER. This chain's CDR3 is CASSQEGSRLNEQFF. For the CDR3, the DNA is TGCGCCAGCAGCCAGGAGGGTTCGCGGCTCAATGAGCAGTTCTTC.

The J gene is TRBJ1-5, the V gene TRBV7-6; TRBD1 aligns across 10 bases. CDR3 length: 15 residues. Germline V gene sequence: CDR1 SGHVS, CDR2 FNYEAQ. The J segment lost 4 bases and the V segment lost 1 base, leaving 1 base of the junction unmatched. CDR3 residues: CASSLGTGGNQPQHF. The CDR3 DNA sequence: TGTGCCAGCAGCTTAGGGACAGGGGGAAATCAGCCCCAGCATTTT. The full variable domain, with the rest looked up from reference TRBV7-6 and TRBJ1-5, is GAGVSQSPRYKVTKRGQDVALRCDPISGHVSLYWYRQALGQGPEFLTYFNYEAQQDKSGLPNDRFSAERPEGSISTLTIQRTEQRDSAMYRCASSLGTGGNQPQHFGDGTRLSIL.

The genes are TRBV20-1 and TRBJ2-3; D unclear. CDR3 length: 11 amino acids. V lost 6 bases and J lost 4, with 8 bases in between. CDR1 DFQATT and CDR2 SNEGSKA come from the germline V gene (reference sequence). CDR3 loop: CSADRADTQYF. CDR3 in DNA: TGCAGTGCCGACCGGGCAGATACGCAGTATTTT.

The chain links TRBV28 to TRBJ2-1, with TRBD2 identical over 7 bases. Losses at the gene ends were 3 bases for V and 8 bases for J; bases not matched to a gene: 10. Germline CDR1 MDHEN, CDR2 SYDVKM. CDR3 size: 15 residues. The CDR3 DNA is TGTGCCAGCAGTTTCGCGGGAGTTTTTATAGATGAGCAGTTCTTC. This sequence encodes CASSFAGVFIDEQFF.

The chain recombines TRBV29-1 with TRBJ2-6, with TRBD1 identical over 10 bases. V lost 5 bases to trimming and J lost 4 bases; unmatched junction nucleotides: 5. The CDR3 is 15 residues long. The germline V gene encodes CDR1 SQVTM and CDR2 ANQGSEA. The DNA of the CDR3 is TGCAGCGTTAGGGACAGGGGTTTGGGGGCCAACGTCCTGACTTTC. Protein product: CSVRDRGLGANVLTF.

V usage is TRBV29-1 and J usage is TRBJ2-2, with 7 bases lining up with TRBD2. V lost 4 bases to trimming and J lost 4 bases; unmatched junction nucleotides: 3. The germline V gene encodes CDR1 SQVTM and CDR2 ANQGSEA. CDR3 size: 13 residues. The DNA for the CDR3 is TGCAGCGTTGGGTCTAGCGGCACCGGGGAGCTGTTTTTT. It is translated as CSVGSSGTGELFF.

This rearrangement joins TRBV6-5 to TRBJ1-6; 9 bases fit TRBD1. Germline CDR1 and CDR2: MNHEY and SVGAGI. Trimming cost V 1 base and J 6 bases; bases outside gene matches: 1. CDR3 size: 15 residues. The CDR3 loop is CASSYWDRVNSPLHF. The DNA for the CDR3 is TGTGCCAGCAGTTACTGGGACAGGGTTAATTCACCCCTCCACTTT.

The CDR3 region is CASRSSGDSYEQYF. In nucleotides, the CDR3 is TGCGCCAGCAGGTCTAGCGGGGATTCCTACGAGCAGTACTTC. The chain uses TRBV10-2 and TRBJ2-7; TRBD2 agrees at 9 bases. CDR3 size: 14 residues. V lost 6 bases and J lost 1; bases outside the gene matches: 4. The germline V gene encodes CDR1 WSHSY and CDR2 SAAADI.

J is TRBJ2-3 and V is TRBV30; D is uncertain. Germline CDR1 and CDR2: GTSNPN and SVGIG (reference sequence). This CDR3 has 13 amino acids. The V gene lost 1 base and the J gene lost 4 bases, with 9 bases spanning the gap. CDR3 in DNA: TGTGCCTGGAGTGGAGGCCGTCCAGATACGCAGTATTTT. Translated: CAWSGGRPDTQYF.

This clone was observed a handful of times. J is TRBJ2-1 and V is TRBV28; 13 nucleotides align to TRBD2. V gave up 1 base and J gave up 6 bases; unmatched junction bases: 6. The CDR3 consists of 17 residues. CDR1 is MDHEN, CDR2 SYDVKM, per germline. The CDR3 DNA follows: TGTGCCAGCAGTTTATTAGGGACTAGCGGGAAGCTCAATGAGCAGTTCTTC. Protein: CASSLLGTSGKLNEQFF.

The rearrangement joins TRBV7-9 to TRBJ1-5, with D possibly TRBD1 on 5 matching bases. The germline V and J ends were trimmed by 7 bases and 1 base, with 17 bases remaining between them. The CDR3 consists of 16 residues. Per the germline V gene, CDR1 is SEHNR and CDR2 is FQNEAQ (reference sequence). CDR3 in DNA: TGTGCCAGCACCCAAAATGGGGGGGGGAGCAATCAGCCCCAGCATTTT. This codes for CASTQNGGGSNQPQHF. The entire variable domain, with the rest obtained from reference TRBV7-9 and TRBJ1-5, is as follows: DTGVSQNPRHKITKRGQNVTFRCDPISEHNRLYWYRQTLGQGPEFLTYFQNEAQLEKSRLLSDRFSAERPKGSFSTLEIQRTEQGDSAMYLCASTQNGGGSNQPQHFGDGTRLSIL.

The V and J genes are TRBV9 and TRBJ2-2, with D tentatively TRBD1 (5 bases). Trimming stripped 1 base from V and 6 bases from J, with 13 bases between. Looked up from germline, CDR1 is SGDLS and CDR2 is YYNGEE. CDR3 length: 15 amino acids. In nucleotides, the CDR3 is TGTGCCAGCAGCGTAAGGGCAGGGTTGTCCGGGGAGCTGTTTTTT. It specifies CASSVRAGLSGELFF. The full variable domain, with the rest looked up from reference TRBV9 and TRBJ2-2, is DSGVTQTPKHLITATGQRVTLRCSPRSGDLSVYWYQQSLDQGLQFLIQYYNGEERAKGNILERFSAQQFPDLHSELNLSSLELGDSALYFCASSVRAGLSGELFFGEGSRLTVL.

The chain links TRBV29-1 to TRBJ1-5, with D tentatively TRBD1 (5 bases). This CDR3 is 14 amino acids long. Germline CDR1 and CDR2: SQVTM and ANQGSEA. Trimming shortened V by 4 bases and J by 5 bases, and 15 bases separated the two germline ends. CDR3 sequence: CSVASTGTDQPQHF. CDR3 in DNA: TGCAGCGTTGCCTCTACAGGCACGGATCAGCCCCAGCATTTT.

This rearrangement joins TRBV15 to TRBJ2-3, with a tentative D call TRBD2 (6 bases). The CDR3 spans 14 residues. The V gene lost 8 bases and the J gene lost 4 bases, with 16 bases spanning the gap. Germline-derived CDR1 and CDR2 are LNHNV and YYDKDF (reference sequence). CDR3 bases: TGTGCCACCTCTCGACTAGGAGGTTCAGATACGCAGTATTTT. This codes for CATSRLGGSDTQYF.

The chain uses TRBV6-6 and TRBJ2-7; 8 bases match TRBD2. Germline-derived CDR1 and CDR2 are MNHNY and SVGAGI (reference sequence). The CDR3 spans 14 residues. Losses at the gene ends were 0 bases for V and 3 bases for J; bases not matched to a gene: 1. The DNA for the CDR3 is TGTGCCAGCAGTTACTCGAGCGGGAGCTACGAGCAGTACTTC. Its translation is CASSYSSGSYEQYF.

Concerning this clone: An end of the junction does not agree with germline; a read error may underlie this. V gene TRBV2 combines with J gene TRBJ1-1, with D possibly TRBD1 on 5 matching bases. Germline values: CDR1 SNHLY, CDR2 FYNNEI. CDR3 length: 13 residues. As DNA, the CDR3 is TGTACCAGCGAGACAGAGATGAACACTGAAGCTTTCTTT. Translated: CTSETEMNTEAFF.

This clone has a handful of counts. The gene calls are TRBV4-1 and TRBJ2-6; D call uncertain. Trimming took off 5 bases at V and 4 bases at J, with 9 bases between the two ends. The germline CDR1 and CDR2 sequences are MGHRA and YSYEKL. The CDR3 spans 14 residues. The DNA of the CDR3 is TGCGCCAGCAGCGCACAAATCGGGGCCAACGTCCTGACTTTC. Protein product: CASSAQIGANVLTF.

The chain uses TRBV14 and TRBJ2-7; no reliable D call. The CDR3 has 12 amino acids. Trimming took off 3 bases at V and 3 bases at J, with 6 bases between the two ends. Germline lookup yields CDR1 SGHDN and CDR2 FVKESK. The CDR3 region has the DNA TGTGCCAGCAGCCACGGTGACTACGAGCAGTACTTC. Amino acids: CASSHGDYEQYF.

The CDR3 coding sequence is TGCGCCAGCAGCCTCCTAGCGGGAGGAAGCAATGAGCAGTTCTTC. The encoded protein is CASSLLAGGSNEQFF. The J gene is TRBJ2-1, the V gene TRBV5-1; the match to TRBD2 covers 11 bases. The germline gives CDR1 SGHRS, CDR2 YFSETQ. The CDR3 consists of 15 residues. Trimming at V came to 4 bases and at J to 6 bases, leaving 6 bases not matched to a gene. The full variable domain, completed using reference TRBV5-1 and TRBJ2-1, is KAGVTQTPRYLIKTRGQQVTLSCSPISGHRSVSWYQQTPGQGLQFLFEYFSETQRNKGNFPGRFSGRQFSNSRSEMNVSTLELGDSALYLCASSLLAGGSNEQFFGPGTRLTVL.

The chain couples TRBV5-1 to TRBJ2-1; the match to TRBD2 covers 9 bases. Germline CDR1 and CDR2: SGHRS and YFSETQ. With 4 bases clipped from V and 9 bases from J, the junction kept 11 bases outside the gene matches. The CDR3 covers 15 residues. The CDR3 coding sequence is TGCGCCAGCAGCCCATTAGCGGGAGAGATCACTGAGCAGTTCTTC. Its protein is CASSPLAGEITEQFF.

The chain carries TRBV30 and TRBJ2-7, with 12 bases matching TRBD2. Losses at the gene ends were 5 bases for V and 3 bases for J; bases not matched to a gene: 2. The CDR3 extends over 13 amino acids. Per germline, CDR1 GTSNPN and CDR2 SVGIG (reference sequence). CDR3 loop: CAWAGLAGYEQYF. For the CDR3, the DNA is TGTGCCTGGGCGGGACTAGCGGGCTACGAGCAGTACTTC. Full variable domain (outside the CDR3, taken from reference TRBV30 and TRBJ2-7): SQTIHQWPATLVQPVGSPLSLECTVEGTSNPNLYWYRQAAGRGLQLLFYSVGIGQISSEVPQNLSASRPQDRQFILSSKKLLLSDSGFYLCAWAGLAGYEQYFGPGTRLTVT.

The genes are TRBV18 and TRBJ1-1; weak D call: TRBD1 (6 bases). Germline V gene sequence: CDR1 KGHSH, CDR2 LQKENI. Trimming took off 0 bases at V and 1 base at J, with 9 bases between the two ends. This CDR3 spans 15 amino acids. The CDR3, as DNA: TGTGCCAGCTCACCACCGGGACACCAGAACACTGAAGCTTTCTTT. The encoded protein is CASSPPGHQNTEAFF. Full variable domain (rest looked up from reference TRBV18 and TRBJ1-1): NAGVMQNPRHLVRRRGQEARLRCSPMKGHSHVYWYRQLPEEGLKFMVYLQKENIIDESGMPKERFSAEFPKEGPSILRIQQVVRGDSAAYFCASSPPGHQNTEAFFGQGTRLTVV.

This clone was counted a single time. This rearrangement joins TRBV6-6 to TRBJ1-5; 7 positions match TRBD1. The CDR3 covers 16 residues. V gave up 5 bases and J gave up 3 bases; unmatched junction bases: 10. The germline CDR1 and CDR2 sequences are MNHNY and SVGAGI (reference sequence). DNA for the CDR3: TGTGCCAGCAGTCGGGACAGCAACCCCGCCAATCAGCCCCAGCATTTT. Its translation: CASSRDSNPANQPQHF.